This T cell receptor (beta chain) was profiled in a study of T cells in Graves' hyperthyroidism and ophthalmopathy. Background on the study: Prior to any treatment, at the point of initial diagnosis, peripheral blood was collected. Study observations and caveats: Median prediction lead before ophthalmopathy onset was 6.5 months with the model. The blood repertoire included most of the expanded thyroid clonotypes above 0.001.

TCR beta CDR3 sequences were amplified from RNA transcripts. An initial round of RT-PCR targeting the TCR CDR3 relied on the HTBI primer set. TCRdb re-called the multiplex PCR reads through MiXCR, storing one row per CDR3 protein. The table shows around 700,000 distinct CDR3 sequences, with roughly a third occurring only once. On this clonotype itself: What it recognizes is unknown.

In germline, CDR1 is SGHRS, CDR2 YFSETQ. This CDR3 is 16 amino acids long. After removal of 1 base from V and 0 bases from J, the junction contained 6 bases not matched to a gene. Sequencing input: blood. The receptor's source is a woman aged 40 to 50 with Graves' hyperthyroidism. J is TRBJ2-5 and V is TRBV5-1, with TRBD2 matching over 7 bases. The CDR3 region is CASSLYSGEYQETQYF. For the CDR3, the DNA is TGCGCCAGCAGCTTGTACAGCGGGGAGTACCAAGAGACCCAGTACTTC. Filled out from reference TRBV5-1 and TRBJ2-5, the complete variable domain reads KAGVTQTPRYLIKTRGQQVTLSCSPISGHRSVSWYQQTPGQGLQFLFEYFSETQRNKGNFPGRFSGRQFSNSRSEMNVSTLELGDSALYLCASSLYSGEYQETQYFGPGTRLLVL.